The 20 T cell receptor beta chains in this list originate from one sample, sequenced in a study of blood T cell repertoires in COVID-19. Produced via immunoSEQ multiplex PCR; TCRdb's table is partial and in-frame only. The sample includes roughly 130,000 clones, roughly 86% of them seen just once. Sample: peripheral blood. The receptor set was obtained from a woman aged 55-70 years with acute or convalescent COVID-19.

This chain links TRBV6-5 with TRBJ1-1; 7 bases line up with TRBD1. Trimming took 5 bases from V and 1 from J; bases not matched to a gene: 7. CDR1 is MNHEY and CDR2 is SVGAGI in the germline V gene. The CDR3 contains 15 residues. Here the CDR3 reads CASSQTTGRNTEAFF. The CDR3 DNA is TGTGCCAGCAGTCAAACGACAGGGAGGAACACTGAAGCTTTCTTT.

This CDR3 is CASSRALGLDEQYF. In nucleotides, the CDR3 is TGCGCCAGCAGCCGTGCGTTGGGCTTGGACGAGCAGTACTTC. The genes are TRBV4-1 and TRBJ2-7; no definite D call. The V gene lost 4 bases and the J gene lost 5 bases, with 15 bases spanning the gap. The germline V gene has CDR1 MGHRA and CDR2 YSYEKL. The CDR3 is made up of 14 amino acids.

The chain links TRBV7-9 to TRBJ2-1; D may be TRBD2 (5 bases). Trimming removed 3 bases from V and 10 bases from J, with 13 bases in between. The germline gives CDR1 SEHNR, CDR2 FQNEAQ (reference sequence). The CDR3 is made up of 13 amino acids. CDR3 sequence: CASSFERWEEQFF. DNA for the CDR3: TGTGCCAGCAGCTTCGAACGGTGGGAGGAGCAGTTCTTC.

Comments on this clone: At the DNA level, this CDR3 is encoded by other sequences in the same sample as well. The chain is built from TRBV5-1 and TRBJ2-1; the match to TRBD2 covers 7 bases. There are 15 residues in the CDR3. CDR1 is SGHRS and CDR2 is YFSETQ in the germline V gene. V trimming: 5 bases; J trimming: 2 bases; junction bases outside the gene matches: 7. Here the CDR3 DNA reads TGCGCCAGCAGTCTTCTAGCGGAACCCTACAATGAGCAGTTCTTC. This gives the protein CASSLLAEPYNEQFF. The full variable domain, rest sourced from reference TRBV5-1 and TRBJ2-1, is KAGVTQTPRYLIKTRGQQVTLSCSPISGHRSVSWYQQTPGQGLQFLFEYFSETQRNKGNFPGRFSGRQFSNSRSEMNVSTLELGDSALYLCASSLLAEPYNEQFFGPGTRLTVL.

The chain combines TRBV2 with TRBJ1-2; 7 bases align to TRBD1. CDR3 length equals 14 residues. Germline trimming cut 7 bases from V and 4 bases from J; bases unmatched to any gene: 9. Germline V gene data show CDR1 as SNHLY and CDR2 as FYNNEI. The CDR3, as DNA: TGTGCCAGCACCACAAGACAGGGTGCCTATGGCTACACCTTC. Amino acids: CASTTRQGAYGYTF.

This rearrangement joins TRBV6-5 to TRBJ2-1; TRBD2 aligns across 8 bases. Looked up from germline, CDR1 is MNHEY and CDR2 is SVGAGI. V dropped 6 bases and J dropped 5; count of bases not matched to a gene: 6. The CDR3 spans 14 residues. CDR3 coding DNA: TGTGCCAGCAGGTTTAGCGGGGCCGACAATGAGCAGTTCTTC. It yields the protein CASRFSGADNEQFF.

Comments on this clone: Its ends do not fully match the called genes, so a read error is possible. This chain connects TRBV7-7 to TRBJ2-3, with D perhaps TRBD1 (5 bases). The CDR3 has 13 residues. From germline, CDR1 is SSHAT and CDR2 FNYEAQ (reference sequence). The CDR3 loop is CASSFGRGDTQYF. The CDR3, as DNA: TGTGCTAGCAGCTTTGGAAGGGGAGATACGCAGTATTTT.

The CDR3 region is CASSLASGGTEAFF. The CDR3 coding sequence is TGTGCCAGCAGCTTAGCTTCCGGCGGGACTGAAGCTTTCTTT. The V call is TRBV7-9, the J call TRBJ1-1, with D unclear. The V and J ends lost 0 bases and 5 bases respectively, with 10 bases between them. CDR3 length: 14 amino acids. CDR1 is SEHNR, CDR2 FQNEAQ, per germline (reference sequence).

The V gene is TRBV9, the J gene TRBJ2-5; possibly TRBD2 for D (6 bases). There are 13 residues in the CDR3. Germline V gene lookup returns CDR1 SGDLS and CDR2 YYNGEE. V lost 0 bases, J lost 5 bases, and 8 bases lay in between. The CDR3 sequence: CASSVVGGETQYF. DNA of the CDR3: TGTGCCAGCAGCGTAGTTGGGGGGGAGACCCAGTACTTC.

The chain links TRBV27 to TRBJ1-2, with a weak D call TRBD1 (5 bases). Germline V CDR1 and CDR2: MNHEY, SMNVEV (reference sequence). V dropped 5 bases and J dropped 5 bases, with 9 bases sitting between them. The CDR3 runs to 12 residues. CDR3 region: CASSLQGYGYTF. In nucleotides, the CDR3 is TGTGCCAGCAGTCTCCAGGGTTATGGCTACACCTTC.

This chain links TRBV19 with TRBJ2-1; D gene unclear. The germline gives CDR1 LNHDA, CDR2 SQIVND (reference sequence). There are 15 residues in the CDR3. Trimming pared 1 base from V and 0 bases from J, leaving 7 bases between. Here the CDR3 DNA reads TGTGCCAGTAGTATAGGAACGGGCTCCTACAATGAGCAGTTCTTC. It is translated as CASSIGTGSYNEQFF.

The genes are TRBV2 and TRBJ2-5, with D unclear. Germline CDR1 SNHLY, CDR2 FYNNEI. V was pared by 5 bases and J by 5 bases, with 6 bases between. The CDR3 is 11 amino acids. This chain's CDR3 is CASSLVETQYF. The CDR3 DNA reads TGTGCCAGCAGTTTAGTGGAGACCCAGTACTTC.

This chain connects TRBV2 to TRBJ1-4; D is ambiguous. This CDR3 spans 13 amino acids. The V end was cut by 4 bases, the J end by 7 bases, with 10 bases between. Germline CDR1 SNHLY, CDR2 FYNNEI. The DNA for the CDR3 is TGTGCCAGCAGTGCTGGCGGAATTGAAAAACTGTTTTTT. Translation gives CASSAGGIEKLFF.

The J gene is TRBJ2-7, the V gene TRBV6-5; no firm D call. Germline V gene lookup returns CDR1 MNHEY and CDR2 SVGAGI. Trimming took 2 bases from V and 0 from J, leaving 8 bases between them. The CDR3 has 14 residues. Here the CDR3 reads CASSYPVSSYEQYF. In DNA form, the CDR3 reads TGTGCCAGCAGTTACCCGGTTTCCTCCTACGAGCAGTACTTC.

V usage is TRBV28 and J usage is TRBJ2-7; 9 bases are shared with TRBD1. J lost 2 bases, V lost 4 bases, and 6 bases had no gene match. The CDR3 consists of 15 residues. The germline V gene encodes CDR1 MDHEN and CDR2 SYDVKM. The CDR3 nucleotides read TGTGCCAGCAGTTCCATTCGGACAGGGGCCTACGAGCAGTACTTC. Its protein is CASSSIRTGAYEQYF.

The rearrangement joins TRBV6-5 to TRBJ1-2; 7 nucleotides align to TRBD1. Germline V CDR1 and CDR2: MNHEY, SVGAGI. The CDR3 contains 15 residues. V lost 2 bases and J lost 4; bases outside the gene matches: 7. The CDR3 sequence: CASSYLRGQPYGYTF. CDR3 bases: TGTGCCAGCAGTTACCTTCGGGGACAGCCCTATGGCTACACCTTC.

To note about this clone: Within the sample, other DNA sequences also encode this same CDR3. The gene calls are TRBV6-5 and TRBJ1-1; 8 bases fit TRBD1. The CDR3 spans 14 residues. The V gene's germline CDR1 is MNHEY and CDR2 SVGAGI. The junction had 3 bases not matched to a gene; V was cut back by 4 bases and J by 2 bases. The CDR3 nucleotides are TGTGCCAGCAGTTTGGACAGGGTAAACACTGAAGCTTTCTTT. This gives the protein CASSLDRVNTEAFF.

J is TRBJ1-3 and V is TRBV11-3, with a tentative D call TRBD1 (5 bases). V was pared by 4 bases and J by 0 bases, with 13 bases between. CDR1 is SGHNT and CDR2 is YENEEA in the germline V gene. This CDR3 region has 16 residues. The CDR3 DNA follows: TGTGCCAGCAGCTCGGGGGGACTGACCTCTGGAAACACCATATATTTT. Amino acid sequence: CASSSGGLTSGNTIYF.

This clone has just one count. J is TRBJ2-1 and V is TRBV6-6; TRBD2 matches 12 bases. CDR1 is MNHNY and CDR2 is SVGAGI in the germline V gene (reference sequence). The CDR3 consists of 14 residues. The J segment lost 10 bases and the V segment lost 7 bases, leaving 8 bases of the junction unmatched. CDR3 loop: CASTKTSGSHEQFF. As DNA, the CDR3 is TGTGCCAGCACCAAGACTAGCGGGAGTCACGAGCAGTTCTTC.

The DNA for the CDR3 is TGTGCCAGCATTCCCCGGGGGGGCTCGAACATTCAGTACTTC. It translates to CASIPRGGSNIQYF. The J gene is TRBJ2-4, the V gene TRBV6-6, with TRBD2 matching over 8 bases. The germline gives CDR1 MNHNY, CDR2 SVGAGI (reference sequence). V lost 7 bases to trimming and J lost 7 bases; unmatched junction nucleotides: 9. The CDR3 consists of 14 residues.